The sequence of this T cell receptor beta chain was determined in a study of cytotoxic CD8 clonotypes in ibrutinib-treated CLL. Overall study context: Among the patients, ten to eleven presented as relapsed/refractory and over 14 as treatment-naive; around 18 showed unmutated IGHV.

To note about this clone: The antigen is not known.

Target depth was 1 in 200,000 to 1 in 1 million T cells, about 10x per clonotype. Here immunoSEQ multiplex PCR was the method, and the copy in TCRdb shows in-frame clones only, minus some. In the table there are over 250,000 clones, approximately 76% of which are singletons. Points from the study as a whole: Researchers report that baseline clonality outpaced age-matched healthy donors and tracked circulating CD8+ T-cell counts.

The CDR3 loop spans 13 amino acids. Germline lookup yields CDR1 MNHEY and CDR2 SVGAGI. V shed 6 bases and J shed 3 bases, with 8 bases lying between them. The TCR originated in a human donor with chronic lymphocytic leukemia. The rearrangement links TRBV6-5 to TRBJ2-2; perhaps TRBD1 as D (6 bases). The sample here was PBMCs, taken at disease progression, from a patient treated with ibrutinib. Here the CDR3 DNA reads TGTGCCAGCAGAGACAGGTACACCGGGGAGCTGTTTTTT. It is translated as CASRDRYTGELFF.